Sequencing of this T cell receptor beta chain was carried out in a study of OX40 agonist ivuxolimab in advanced cancers. About the study: All patients had ivuxolimab intravenously every 2 weeks at 0.01 to 10 mg/kg. Prior checkpoint blockade (anti-PD-1, anti-PD-L1 or anti-CTLA-4) was permitted; around 37% had it.

Study conclusions and caveats: Partial responders treated at 0.1-3.0 mg/kg exhibited clonal expansion among the lowest measured.

This clone was seen just once. Its antigen remains unidentified. The CDR3 spans 15 residues. Germline loops: CDR1 MNHNY, CDR2 SVGAGI (reference sequence). Trimming stripped 6 bases from V and 4 bases from J, with 18 bases between. Only in-frame clones appear in the TCRdb table, and some are missing; sequencing was by immunoSEQ multiplex PCR. This table holds 60,000 or so clones, roughly 90% found once. The chain combines TRBV6-6 with TRBJ1-2; D is ambiguous. The origin of this receptor is an adult with an advanced solid tumor such as melanoma, head and neck, liver or kidney cancer. This specimen consisted of CD4+ or CD8+ T cells sorted from blood, obtained in a trial of the OX40 agonist ivuxolimab. The CDR3 DNA reads TGTGCCAGCAGCCCCCGGGCCGCGAGGACCTATGGCTACACCTTC. This sequence encodes CASSPRAARTYGYTF.